This is a list of T cell receptor beta chains from one sample in a study of post-analysis software for immune sequencing data. TCRdb re-called the PCR reads through MiXCR, storing one row per CDR3 protein. The sample includes about 160,000 distinct CDR3 sequences, about 34% of them seen just once. The sequencing used blood, collected after autologous hematopoietic stem cell transplantation. These receptors originate from a girl aged 5-17 years with multiple sclerosis. CDR3s include the opening cysteine and the closing phenylalanine or tryptophan. Each record gives: CDR3 DNA, CDR3 protein, J gene, clone size, D gene, V gene. A D gene is named only where the DNA matches it firmly. Size tells how often a clone was seen (once, few, many) or the class of an expanded clone, and some rows leave it out.

TGCGCCAGCAGTCTGACGGTGGGGGCAGATACGCAGTATTTT,CASSLTVGADTQYF,TRBJ2-3,few,NA,TRBV10-1
TGTGCCAGCGAAAGGCTAGCGGGAGGGCGGGAGCAGTACTTC,CASERLAGGREQYF,TRBJ2-4,NA,TRBD2,TRBV2
TGTGCCAGCAGCCGGATATTAGCCAAAAACATTCAGTACTTC,CASSRILAKNIQYF,TRBJ2-4,few,NA,TRBV7-2
TGCAGCGAAAAAAGGGACAGGTTACTCTATGGCTACACCTTC,CSEKRDRLLYGYTF,TRBJ1-2,few,TRBD1,TRBV29-1
TGTGCCAGCGCTTATTCGGGGACGGCTACGGATACGCAGTATTTT,CASAYSGTATDTQYF,TRBJ2-3,few,NA,TRBV7-9
TGCAGCGTTGGGGGATTACCAGGGGAGCCCCACTATGGCTACACCTTC,CSVGGLPGEPHYGYTF,TRBJ1-2,few,NA,TRBV29-1
TGCAGTGCTAGAGCCGGAATTACACTAGTTTCAAATGAGCAGTTCTTC,CSARAGITLVSNEQFF,TRBJ2-1,NA,NA,TRBV20-1
TGTGCCAGCAGTGAACTAGCGGGAGAGACCCAGTACTTC,CASSELAGETQYF,TRBJ2-5,few,TRBD2,TRBV2
TGTGCCAGCAGCCCGATGACTAGGGGTTCGGTACGTGGCTACACCTTC,CASSPMTRGSVRGYTF,TRBJ1-2,few,NA,TRBV7-9
TGTGCCAGCAGTTTTCGAGGGGGCGTCTCTGGGGCCAACGTCCTGACTTTC,CASSFRGGVSGANVLTF,TRBJ2-6,once,TRBD1,TRBV28
TGTGCCAGCAGCCAGCAGGGGTACACCTACAATGAGCAGTTCTTC,CASSQQGYTYNEQFF,TRBJ2-1,many,NA,TRBV27
TGCAGCGTTGGCCTAGGCTATGGCTACACCTTC,CSVGLGYGYTF,TRBJ1-2,few,NA,TRBV29-1
TGCAGTGCTAGAGGTTTAGCGGGAGGCACAGATACGCAGTATTTT,CSARGLAGGTDTQYF,TRBJ2-3,NA,TRBD2,TRBV20-1
TGTGCCAGCAGTTTATTGGCTAGCGGCCACAATGAGCAGTTCTTC,CASSLLASGHNEQFF,TRBJ2-1,once,TRBD2,TRBV28
TGTACCAGCAGCTTAGGAACTGCAGCAAGCCTGATCCAAGAGACCCAGTACTTC,CTSSLGTAASLIQETQYF,TRBJ2-5,NA,NA,TRBV13
TGTGCCAGCAGCTTAGAGTCGCTACCAACCTACGAGCAGTACTTC,CASSLESLPTYEQYF,TRBJ2-7,NA,NA,TRBV11-2
TGTGCCAGCAGCCGAAACAGGCGCACAGATACGCAGTATTTT,CASSRNRRTDTQYF,TRBJ2-3,NA,NA,TRBV14
TGTGCCATCAGTGAGTTAGGTATCATGAACACTGAAGCTTTCTTT,CAISELGIMNTEAFF,TRBJ1-1,NA,NA,TRBV10-3
TGCAGTGCTTTTTACCCTGCAGGGGTGATGGGGTATGGCTACACCTTC,CSAFYPAGVMGYGYTF,TRBJ1-2,few,NA,TRBV20-1
TGTGCCAGCAGCCCCGGGACAGGACGGAGGGGCTACACCTTC,CASSPGTGRRGYTF,TRBJ1-2,NA,TRBD1,TRBV7-9
TGTGCCAGCAGCCATCAACCGGGACTAGCGGGCGCAGATACGCAGTATTTT,CASSHQPGLAGADTQYF,TRBJ2-3,NA,TRBD2,TRBV12-3/TRBV12-4
TGTGCCAGCGGGCCTATCCCGGGAGGAGTAGCCCACGAGCAGTACTTC,CASGPIPGGVAHEQYF,TRBJ2-7,NA,TRBD2,TRBV11-2
TGCGCCAGCAGCCCCACCGAGGCTCGGGGGGGTGAAAAACTGTTTTTT,CASSPTEARGGEKLFF,TRBJ1-4,NA,NA,TRBV5-1
TGTGCCAGCAGCTTAGGAATAGCGGGAGTAGACGAGCAGTACTTC,CASSLGIAGVDEQYF,TRBJ2-7,NA,TRBD2,TRBV7-6
TGTGCCAGCAGCGTCGGTCGGCTAGCGGGAGTTGCCGAGCAGTACTTC,CASSVGRLAGVAEQYF,TRBJ2-7,many,TRBD2,TRBV9
TGTGCCAGCAGCCACCCCCTGCCGGGAGGCCGCACAGATACGCAGTATTTT,CASSHPLPGGRTDTQYF,TRBJ2-3,few,TRBD2,TRBV11-3
TGTGCCAGCACTCCCCAGGGCCCCCAGGGGATGTACGAGCAGTACTTC,CASTPQGPQGMYEQYF,TRBJ2-7,few,NA,TRBV28
TGTGTCAGCAGCGTAGCAGGGGCCGTTGGAGAGACCCAGTACTTC,CVSSVAGAVGETQYF,TRBJ2-5,NA,NA,TRBV9
TGCAGCGGGGTGACAGGGACGTACGAGCAGTACTTC,CSGVTGTYEQYF,TRBJ2-7,many,TRBD1,TRBV29-1
TGCAGTGCTAGGGGGACTAGCCTGAGAAGGGGGCAGTACTTC,CSARGTSLRRGQYF,TRBJ2-7,NA,TRBD2,TRBV20-1
TGTGCCATCAGCGAATCCAGGGAGGGGAACTATGACTACACCTTC,CAISESREGNYDYTF,TRBJ1-2,NA,NA,TRBV10-3
TGTGCCAGCGGGGACTACAAAAACATTCAGTACTTC,CASGDYKNIQYF,TRBJ2-4,NA,TRBD2,TRBV7-9
TGTGCCAGCAGTTTAGGGACAGGGGCCTACGAGCAGTACTTC,CASSLGTGAYEQYF,TRBJ2-7,many,TRBD1,TRBV12-3/TRBV12-4
TGCAGTGCCAAGACGGACAGGGGATACGGGCAGTACTTC,CSAKTDRGYGQYF,TRBJ2-7,NA,TRBD1,TRBV20-1
TGTGCCAGCCGCCACTCCGGGACGGAGAACACTGAAGCTTTCTTT,CASRHSGTENTEAFF,TRBJ1-1,few,NA,TRBV28
TGCGCCAGCAACGCTTGGGTGCGGGACAGGGGGCACTACGAGCAGTACTTC,CASNAWVRDRGHYEQYF,TRBJ2-7,NA,TRBD1,TRBV5-1
TGTGCCAGCAGCACTACAGGGGGAGCGGGCCGCTGGGATGAGCAGTTCTTC,CASSTTGGAGRWDEQFF,TRBJ2-1,NA,TRBD1,TRBV7-2